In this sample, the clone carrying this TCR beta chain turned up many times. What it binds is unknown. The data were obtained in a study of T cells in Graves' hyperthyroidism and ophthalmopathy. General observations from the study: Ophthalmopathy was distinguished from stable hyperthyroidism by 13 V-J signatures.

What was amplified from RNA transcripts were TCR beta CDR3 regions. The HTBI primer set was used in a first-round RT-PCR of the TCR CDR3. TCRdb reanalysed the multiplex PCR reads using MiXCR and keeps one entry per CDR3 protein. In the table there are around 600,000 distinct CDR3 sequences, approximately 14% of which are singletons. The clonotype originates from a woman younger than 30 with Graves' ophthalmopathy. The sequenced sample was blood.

CDR3 nucleotides: TGTGCCAGGTCGGAACTGTTTAATGAAAAACTGTTTTTT. This codes for CARSELFNEKLFF. This chain joins TRBV11-3 and TRBJ1-4; the D is unclear. Trimming took 9 bases from V and 4 from J, leaving 12 bases between them. Germline-derived CDR1 and CDR2 are SGHNT and YENEEA. This CDR3 region has 13 residues.